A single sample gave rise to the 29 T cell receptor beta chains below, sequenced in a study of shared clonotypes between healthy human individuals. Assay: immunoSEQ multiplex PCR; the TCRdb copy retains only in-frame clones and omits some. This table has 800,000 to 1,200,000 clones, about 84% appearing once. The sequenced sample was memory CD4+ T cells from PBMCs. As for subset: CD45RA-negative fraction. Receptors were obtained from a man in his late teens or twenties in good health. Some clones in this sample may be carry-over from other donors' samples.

For the CDR3, the DNA is TGTGCCAGCAGCGGGTATCCGGACACCGGGGAGCTGTTTTTT. Protein sequence: CASSGYPDTGELFF. This chain uses TRBV9 with TRBJ2-2, with D uncertain. The ends were cut back, 3 bases at V and 3 bases at J, with 9 bases in the middle. CDR3 length: 14 amino acids. CDR1 and CDR2 from the germline V gene are SGDLS and YYNGEE.

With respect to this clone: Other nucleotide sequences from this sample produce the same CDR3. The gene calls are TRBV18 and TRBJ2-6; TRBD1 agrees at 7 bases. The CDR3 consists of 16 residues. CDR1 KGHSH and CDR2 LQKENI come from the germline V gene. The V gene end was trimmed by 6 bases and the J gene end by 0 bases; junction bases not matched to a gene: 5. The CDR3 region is CASSPGQYSGANVLTF. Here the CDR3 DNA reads TGTGCCAGCTCGCCGGGACAGTACTCTGGGGCCAACGTCCTGACTTTC.

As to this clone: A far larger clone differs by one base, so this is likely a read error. The CDR3 spells CASSVGGEVNTEAFF. CDR3 sequence (DNA): TGTGCCAGCAGCGTAGGGGGGGAGGTGAACACTGAAGCTTTCTTT. This sequence joins TRBV9 and TRBJ1-1; a weak D match, TRBD1 (5 bases). Looked up from germline, CDR1 is SGDLS and CDR2 is YYNGEE. Trimming pared 0 bases from V and 0 bases from J, leaving 9 bases between. This CDR3 has 15 residues.

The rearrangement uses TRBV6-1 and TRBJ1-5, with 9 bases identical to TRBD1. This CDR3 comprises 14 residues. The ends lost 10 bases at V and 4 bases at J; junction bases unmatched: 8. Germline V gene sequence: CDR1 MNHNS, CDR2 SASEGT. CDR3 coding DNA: TGTGCCACGCGACGGGGGACAGGGAATCAGCCCCAGCATTTT. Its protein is CATRRGTGNQPQHF.

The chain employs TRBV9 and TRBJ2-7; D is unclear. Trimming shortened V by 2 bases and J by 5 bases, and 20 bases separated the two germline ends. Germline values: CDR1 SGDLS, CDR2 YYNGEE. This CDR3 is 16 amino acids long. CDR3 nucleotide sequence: TGTGCCAGCAGCGTCGCCTCGGGTTCCGAGAGCGACGAGCAGTACTTC. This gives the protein CASSVASGSESDEQYF.

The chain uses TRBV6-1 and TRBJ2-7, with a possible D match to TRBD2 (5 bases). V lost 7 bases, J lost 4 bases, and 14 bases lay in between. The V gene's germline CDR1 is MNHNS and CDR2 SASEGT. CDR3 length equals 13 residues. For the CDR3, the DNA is TGTGCCAGCATTAACGGGAACGCGTACGAGCAGTACTTC. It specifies CASINGNAYEQYF.

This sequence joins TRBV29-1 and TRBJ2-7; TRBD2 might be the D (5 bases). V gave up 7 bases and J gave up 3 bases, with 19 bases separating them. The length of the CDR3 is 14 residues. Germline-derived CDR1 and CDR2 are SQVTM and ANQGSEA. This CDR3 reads CSAAPGRGGYEQYF. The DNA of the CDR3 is TGCAGCGCCGCACCGGGGAGAGGAGGCTACGAGCAGTACTTC.

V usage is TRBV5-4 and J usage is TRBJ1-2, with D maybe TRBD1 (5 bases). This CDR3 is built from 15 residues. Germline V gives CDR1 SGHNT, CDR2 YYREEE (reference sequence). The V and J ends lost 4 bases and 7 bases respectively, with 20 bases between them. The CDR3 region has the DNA TGTGCCAGCAGCGTAAGGGACGGCTTTTTCGTTGGCTACACCTTC. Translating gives CASSVRDGFFVGYTF.

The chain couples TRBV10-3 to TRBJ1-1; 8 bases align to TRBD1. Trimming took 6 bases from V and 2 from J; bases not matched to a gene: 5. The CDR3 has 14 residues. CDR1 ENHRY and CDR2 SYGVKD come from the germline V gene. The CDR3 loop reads CAISGQGINTEAFF. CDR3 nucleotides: TGTGCCATCAGCGGACAGGGAATAAACACTGAAGCTTTCTTT.

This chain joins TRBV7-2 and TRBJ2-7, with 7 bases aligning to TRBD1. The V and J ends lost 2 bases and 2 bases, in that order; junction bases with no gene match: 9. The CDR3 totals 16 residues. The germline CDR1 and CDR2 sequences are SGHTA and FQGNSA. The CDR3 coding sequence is TGTGCCAGCAGCTTAATGGGACAGATTCCTACCTACGAGCAGTACTTC. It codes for CASSLMGQIPTYEQYF.

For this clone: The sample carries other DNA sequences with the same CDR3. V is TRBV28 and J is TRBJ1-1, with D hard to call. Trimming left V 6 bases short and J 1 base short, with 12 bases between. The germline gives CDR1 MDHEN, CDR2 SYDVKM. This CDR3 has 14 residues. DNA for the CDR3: TGTGCCAGCAGCTCTCCCGGAGCGAACACTGAAGCTTTCTTT. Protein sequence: CASSSPGANTEAFF.

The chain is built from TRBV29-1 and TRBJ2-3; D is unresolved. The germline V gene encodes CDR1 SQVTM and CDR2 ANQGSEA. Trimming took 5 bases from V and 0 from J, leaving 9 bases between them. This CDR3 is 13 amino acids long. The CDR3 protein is CSVLPFSTDTQYF. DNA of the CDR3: TGCAGCGTTTTACCATTTAGCACAGATACGCAGTATTTT.

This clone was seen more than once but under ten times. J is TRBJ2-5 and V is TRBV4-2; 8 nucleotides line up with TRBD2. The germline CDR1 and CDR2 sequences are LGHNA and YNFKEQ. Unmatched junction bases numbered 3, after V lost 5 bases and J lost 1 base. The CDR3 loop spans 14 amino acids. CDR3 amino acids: CASSAREGQETQYF. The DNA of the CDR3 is TGTGCCAGCAGCGCACGGGAGGGCCAAGAGACCCAGTACTTC.

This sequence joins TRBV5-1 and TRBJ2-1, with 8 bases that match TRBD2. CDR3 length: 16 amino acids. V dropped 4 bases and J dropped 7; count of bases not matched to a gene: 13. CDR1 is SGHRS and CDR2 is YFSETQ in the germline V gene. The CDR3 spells CASSTDGRGRENEQFF. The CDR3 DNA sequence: TGCGCCAGCAGCACGGACGGGAGGGGCCGTGAAAATGAGCAGTTCTTC.

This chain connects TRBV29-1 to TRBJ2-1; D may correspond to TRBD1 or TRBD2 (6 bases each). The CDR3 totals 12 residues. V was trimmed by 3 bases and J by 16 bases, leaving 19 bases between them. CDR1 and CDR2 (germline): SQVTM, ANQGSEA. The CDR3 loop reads CSVDPQAGGGFF. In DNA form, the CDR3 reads TGCAGCGTTGATCCACAGGCCGGAGGGGGTTTCTTC.

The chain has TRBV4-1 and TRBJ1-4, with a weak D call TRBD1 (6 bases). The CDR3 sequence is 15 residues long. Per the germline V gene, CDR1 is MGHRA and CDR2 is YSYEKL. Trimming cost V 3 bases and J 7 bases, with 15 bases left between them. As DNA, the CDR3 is TGCGCCAGCAGCCAGGGTTCGGGGGGCACTGAAAAACTGTTTTTT. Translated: CASSQGSGGTEKLFF.

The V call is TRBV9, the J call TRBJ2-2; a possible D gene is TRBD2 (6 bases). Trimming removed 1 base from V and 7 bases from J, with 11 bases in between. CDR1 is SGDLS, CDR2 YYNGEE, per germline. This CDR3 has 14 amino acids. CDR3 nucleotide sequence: TGTGCCAGCAGCGTACAAGCCGGGAGCGGGGAGCTGTTTTTT. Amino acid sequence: CASSVQAGSGELFF.

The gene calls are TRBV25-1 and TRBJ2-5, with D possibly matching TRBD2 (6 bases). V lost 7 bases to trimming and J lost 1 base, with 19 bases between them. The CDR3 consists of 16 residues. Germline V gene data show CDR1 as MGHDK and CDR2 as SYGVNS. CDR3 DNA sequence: TGTGCCAGCACCCCCTTGGTTGGCGGGACCCAAGAGACCCAGTACTTC. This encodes CASTPLVGGTQETQYF.

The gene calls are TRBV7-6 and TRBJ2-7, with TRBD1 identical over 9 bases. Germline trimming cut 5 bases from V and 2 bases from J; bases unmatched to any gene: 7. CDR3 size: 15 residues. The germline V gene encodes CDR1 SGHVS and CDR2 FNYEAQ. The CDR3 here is CASSTRTGVTYEQYF. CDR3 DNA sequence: TGTGCCAGCAGCACTCGGACAGGGGTTACCTACGAGCAGTACTTC.

The CDR3 DNA is TGCAGCGTTGATTCACTGGGGGATACGCAGTATTTT. It yields the protein CSVDSLGDTQYF. This chain uses TRBV29-1 with TRBJ2-3; D gene unclear. V lost 3 bases and J 6 bases, leaving 10 bases between the germline ends. The CDR3 contains 12 residues. Germline V CDR1 and CDR2: SQVTM, ANQGSEA.

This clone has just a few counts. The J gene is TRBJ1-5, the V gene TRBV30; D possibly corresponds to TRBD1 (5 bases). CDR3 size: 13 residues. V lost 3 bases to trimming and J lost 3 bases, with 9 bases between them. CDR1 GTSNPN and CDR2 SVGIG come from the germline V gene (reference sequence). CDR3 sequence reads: CAWSLGPNQPQHF. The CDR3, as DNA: TGTGCCTGGAGCCTGGGGCCCAATCAGCCCCAGCATTTT.

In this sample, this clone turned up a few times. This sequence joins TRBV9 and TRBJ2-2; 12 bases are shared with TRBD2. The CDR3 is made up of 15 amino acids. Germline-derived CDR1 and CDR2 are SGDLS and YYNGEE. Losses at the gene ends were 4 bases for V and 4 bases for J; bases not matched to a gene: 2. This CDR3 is CASSLTSGSTGELFF. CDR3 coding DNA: TGTGCCAGCAGCTTGACTAGCGGGAGCACCGGGGAGCTGTTTTTT.

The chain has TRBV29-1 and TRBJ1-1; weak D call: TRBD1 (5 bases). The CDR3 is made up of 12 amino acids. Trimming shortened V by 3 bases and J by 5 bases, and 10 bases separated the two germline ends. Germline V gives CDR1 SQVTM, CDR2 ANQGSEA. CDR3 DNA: TGCAGCGTTGACCCCGGGACGACTGAAGCTTTCTTT. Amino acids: CSVDPGTTEAFF.

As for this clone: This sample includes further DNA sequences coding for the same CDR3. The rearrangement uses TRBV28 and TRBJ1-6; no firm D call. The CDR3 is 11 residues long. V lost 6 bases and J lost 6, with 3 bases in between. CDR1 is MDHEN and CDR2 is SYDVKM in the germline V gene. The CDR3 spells CASSSNSPLHF. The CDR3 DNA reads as TGTGCCAGCAGCAGTAATTCACCCCTCCACTTT.

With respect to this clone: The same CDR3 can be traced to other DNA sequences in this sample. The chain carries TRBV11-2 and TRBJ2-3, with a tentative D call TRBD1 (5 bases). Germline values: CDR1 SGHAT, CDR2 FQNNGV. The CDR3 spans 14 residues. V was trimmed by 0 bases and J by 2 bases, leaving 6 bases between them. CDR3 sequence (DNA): TGTGCCAGCAGCTTAGACAGGGCCACAGATACGCAGTATTTT. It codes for CASSLDRATDTQYF. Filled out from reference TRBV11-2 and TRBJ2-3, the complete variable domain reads EAGVAQSPRYKIIEKRQSVAFWCNPISGHATLYWYQQILGQGPKLLIQFQNNGVVDDSQLPKDRFSAERLKGVDSTLKIQPAKLEDSAVYLCASSLDRATDTQYFGPGTRLTVL.

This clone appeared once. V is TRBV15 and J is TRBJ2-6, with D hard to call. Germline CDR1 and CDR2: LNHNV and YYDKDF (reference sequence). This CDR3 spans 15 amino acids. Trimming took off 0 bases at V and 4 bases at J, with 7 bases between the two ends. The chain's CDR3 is CATSRDPSGANVLTF. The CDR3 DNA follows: TGTGCCACCAGCAGAGATCCTTCCGGGGCCAACGTCCTGACTTTC.

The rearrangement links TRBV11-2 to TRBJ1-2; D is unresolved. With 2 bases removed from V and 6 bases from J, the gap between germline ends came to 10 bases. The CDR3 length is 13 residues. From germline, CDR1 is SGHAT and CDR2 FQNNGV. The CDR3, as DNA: TGTGCCAGCAGCTTACTGGACTCACATGGCTACACCTTC. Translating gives CASSLLDSHGYTF.

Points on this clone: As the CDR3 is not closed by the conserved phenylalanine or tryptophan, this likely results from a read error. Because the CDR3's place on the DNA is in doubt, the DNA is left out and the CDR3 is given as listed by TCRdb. The CDR3 sequence: CASSSSGTPIV. The J gene is TRBJ1-2, the V gene TRBV7-9. The CDR3 is 11 residues long, counting both termini. Germline-derived CDR1 and CDR2 are SEHNR and FQNEAQ (reference sequence).

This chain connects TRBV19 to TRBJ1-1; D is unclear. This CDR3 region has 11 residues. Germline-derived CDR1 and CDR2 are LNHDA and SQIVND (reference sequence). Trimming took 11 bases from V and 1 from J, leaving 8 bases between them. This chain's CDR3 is CAVMANTEAFF. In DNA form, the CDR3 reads TGTGCCGTTATGGCGAACACTGAAGCTTTCTTT. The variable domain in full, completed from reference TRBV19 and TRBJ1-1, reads DGGITQSPKYLFRKEGQNVTLSCEQNLNHDAMYWYRQDPGQGLRLIYYSQIVNDFQKGDIAEGYSVSREKKESFPLTVTSAQKNPTAFYLCAVMANTEAFFGQGTRLTVV.